The clone carrying this T cell receptor (beta chain) was counted ten times or more. The antigen is not known. These data belong to a study of beta chain features in type 1 diabetes. The study, taken as a whole, reports: The study found moderately but significantly shorter TCRB CDR3s in all four CD4+ subsets of Type 1 diabetes patients.

Isolated RNA was reverse transcribed in full, so expressed TCRB transcripts were sequenced. Assay used: immunoSEQ multiplex PCR; TCRdb lists only in-frame clones, some missing. The table includes about 300,000 clones, roughly 12% detected once. After removal of 2 bases from V and 6 bases from J, the junction contained 7 bases not matched to a gene. This CDR3 region has 16 residues. Germline CDR1 LGHNA, CDR2 YSLEER. The sample was naive CD4+ T cells from blood. This sequence was found in a woman younger than 30 with type 1 diabetes. The chain employs TRBV4-3 and TRBJ2-1; 10 bases align to TRBD2. The chain's CDR3 is CASSQRTSGMGNEQFF. DNA for the CDR3: TGCGCCAGCAGCCAACGTACTAGCGGGATGGGCAATGAGCAGTTCTTC.